This is a list of T cell receptor beta chains from one sample in a study of cytomegalovirus exposure and HLA in healthy donors. TCRdb keeps only in-frame clones here, not all; method: immunoSEQ multiplex PCR. The sample yields approximately 110,000 clones, 70% to 80% seen once. The specimen sequenced was PBMCs. These receptors originate from a man aged 30-40 years in good health and CMV-seronegative. The CDR3 runs from the conserved cysteine through the conserved F or W. D genes are given only for firm matches. Clone size appears in some rows only: once, few, many, or a class for an expanded clone.

D gene: NA
J gene: TRBJ2-7
V gene: TRBV28
clone size: once
CDR3 protein: CASSSWPGVYEQYF
CDR3 DNA: TGTGCCAGCAGTTCTTGGCCAGGGGTCTACGAGCAGTACTTC

D gene: NA
J gene: TRBJ2-2
V gene: TRBV28
clone size: once
CDR3 protein: CASRLSTGELFF
CDR3 DNA: TGTGCCAGCAGACTCTCCACCGGGGAGCTGTTTTTT

D gene: TRBD2
J gene: TRBJ2-7
V gene: TRBV6-5
clone size: NA
CDR3 protein: CASSYSMGSGRGEQYF
CDR3 DNA: TGTGCCAGCAGTTACTCGATGGGTAGCGGGAGGGGGGAGCAGTACTTC

D gene: NA
J gene: TRBJ2-7
V gene: TRBV6-5
clone size: NA
CDR3 protein: CASSPRGSYEQYF
CDR3 DNA: TGTGCCAGCAGCCCCAGGGGTTCCTACGAGCAGTACTTC

D gene: NA
J gene: TRBJ2-7
V gene: TRBV6-5
clone size: few
CDR3 protein: CASRVPTSQEQYF
CDR3 DNA: TGTGCCTCACGGGTTCCCACCTCGCAAGAGCAGTACTTC

D gene: TRBD2
J gene: TRBJ2-7
V gene: TRBV6-4
clone size: NA
CDR3 protein: CASGFAGRERF
CDR3 DNA: TGTGCCAGCGGGTTTGCCGGGCGGGAGCGTTTC

D gene: NA
J gene: TRBJ1-6
V gene: TRBV2
clone size: NA
CDR3 protein: CASSVEGSYNSPLHF
CDR3 DNA: TGTGCCAGCAGTGTAGAGGGCTCCTATAATTCACCCCTCCACTTT

D gene: TRBD2
J gene: TRBJ2-2
V gene: TRBV6-6
clone size: NA
CDR3 protein: CASSGTSGIIYGELFF
CDR3 DNA: TGTGCCAGCAGTGGGACTAGCGGGATCATTTACGGGGAGCTGTTTTTT

D gene: TRBD1
J gene: TRBJ1-2
V gene: TRBV7-3
clone size: NA
CDR3 protein: CASSENRGRSYGYTF
CDR3 DNA: TGTGCCAGCAGCGAAAACAGGGGACGAAGCTATGGCTACACCTTC

D gene: NA
J gene: TRBJ1-1
V gene: TRBV6-5
clone size: NA
CDR3 protein: CASTLDSTEAFF
CDR3 DNA: TGTGCCAGCACCCTCGACTCCACTGAAGCTTTCTTT

D gene: NA
J gene: TRBJ2-3
V gene: TRBV5-1
clone size: NA
CDR3 protein: CASSLTETSTDTQYF
CDR3 DNA: TGCGCCAGCAGCTTGACAGAAACTAGCACAGATACGCAGTATTTT

D gene: NA
J gene: TRBJ1-5
V gene: TRBV19
clone size: NA
CDR3 protein: CASRAQYQPQHF
CDR3 DNA: TGTGCCAGTAGGGCACAGTATCAGCCCCAGCATTTT

D gene: NA
J gene: TRBJ1-3
V gene: TRBV6-5
clone size: NA
CDR3 protein: CASSYSDRSSGNTIYF
CDR3 DNA: TGTGCCAGCAGTTACTCCGACAGGAGCTCTGGAAACACCATATATTTT

D gene: NA
J gene: TRBJ2-7
V gene: TRBV5-6
clone size: once
CDR3 protein: CASSLSSDYYSSYEQYF
CDR3 DNA: TGTGCCAGCAGCTTGTCCTCCGACTATTATAGCTCCTACGAGCAGTACTTC

D gene: TRBD2
J gene: TRBJ2-3
V gene: TRBV5-1
clone size: NA
CDR3 protein: CASSWEGLAGVDTQYF
CDR3 DNA: TGCGCCAGCAGCTGGGAGGGACTAGCGGGAGTGGATACGCAGTATTTT

D gene: TRBD2
J gene: TRBJ2-7
V gene: TRBV5-6
clone size: NA
CDR3 protein: CASSPLAGGGYEQYF
CDR3 DNA: TGTGCCAGCAGCCCATTAGCGGGAGGGGGCTACGAGCAGTACTTC

D gene: NA
J gene: TRBJ1-2
V gene: TRBV6-1
clone size: few
CDR3 protein: CASRQAYGYTF
CDR3 DNA: TGTGCCAGCAGACAGGCCTATGGCTACACCTTC

D gene: NA
J gene: TRBJ2-3
V gene: TRBV28
clone size: NA
CDR3 protein: CASPSTDTQYF
CDR3 DNA: TGTGCCAGCCCTAGCACAGATACGCAGTATTTT

D gene: NA
J gene: TRBJ2-1
V gene: TRBV5-1
clone size: once
CDR3 protein: CASSLSDNEQFF
CDR3 DNA: TGCGCCAGCAGCTTATCGGACAATGAGCAGTTCTTC

D gene: TRBD1
J gene: TRBJ2-7
V gene: TRBV7-6
clone size: NA
CDR3 protein: CASSPTWTGNEQYF
CDR3 DNA: TGTGCCAGCAGCCCCACATGGACAGGGAACGAGCAGTACTTC

D gene: TRBD2
J gene: TRBJ2-1
V gene: TRBV5-1
clone size: NA
CDR3 protein: CASSWFSSGRGSYNEQFF
CDR3 DNA: TGCGCCAGCAGCTGGTTCTCTAGCGGGAGGGGGTCCTACAATGAGCAGTTCTTC

D gene: TRBD2
J gene: TRBJ2-1
V gene: TRBV5-1
clone size: NA
CDR3 protein: CASSRGVASNEQFF
CDR3 DNA: TGCGCCAGCAGCCGGGGGGTAGCGAGCAATGAGCAGTTCTTC

D gene: NA
J gene: TRBJ1-2
V gene: TRBV9
clone size: NA
CDR3 protein: CASSEGDGYNYGYTF
CDR3 DNA: TGTGCCAGCAGCGAGGGGGATGGTTACAACTATGGCTACACCTTC

D gene: NA
J gene: TRBJ1-2
V gene: TRBV18
clone size: NA
CDR3 protein: CASSPWGDGYTF
CDR3 DNA: TGTGCCAGCTCACCATGGGGGGATGGCTACACCTTC

D gene: TRBD1
J gene: TRBJ1-3
V gene: TRBV30
clone size: NA
CDR3 protein: CAFTGTAKNTIYF
CDR3 DNA: TGTGCCTTCACCGGGACAGCTAAAAACACCATATATTTT

D gene: NA
J gene: TRBJ1-5
V gene: TRBV10-2
clone size: NA
CDR3 protein: CASSGREGGQPQHF
CDR3 DNA: TGCGCCAGCAGTGGGAGGGAGGGAGGGCAGCCCCAGCATTTT

D gene: TRBD1
J gene: TRBJ1-5
V gene: TRBV6-6
clone size: NA
CDR3 protein: CASSYDRDQPQHF
CDR3 DNA: TGTGCCAGCAGTTACGACAGGGATCAGCCCCAGCATTTT